This T cell receptor beta chain was captured in a study of identical twins (dated by TCRdb to 2016 to 2018). Notes on the research overall: To test whether fetal clonotypes persist, this study deep-sequenced TCR alpha and beta repertoires from monozygotic twins, from unrelated adults of various ages, and from cord blood. To rule out contamination, the twin experiments were replicated at different times with different library preparation protocols.

Points on this clonotype: No antigen is known for it. The record has no base qualities; no much larger clone is one base away.

All donors were healthy Caucasians. Three pairs of female monozygotic twins, all aged 18 to 29 years, were included in the twin cohort. CD4+ and CD8+ T cell populations were isolated with positive isolation kits from Invitrogen. Library generation was performed with 5' RACE. TCRdb records Illumina HiSeq 2000 as the sequencer. A universal primer binding site was introduced by template switching, and a unique molecular identifier was present in the final cDNA, enabling accurate counting of TCR cDNA molecules. First-strand cDNA for TCR alpha and beta chains was synthesized from specific primers in the conserved constant-segment region. To control for contamination, each cDNA library was double barcoded with a SMART-Mk sample barcode plus Illumina barcodes. TruSeq adapter sequences and Illumina sample barcodes were added in two successive PCR steps. The TCR alpha and beta cDNA libraries were sequenced on the Illumina HiSeq platform using custom primers. Regarding the original processing steps: MiGEC processed the raw reads to extract unique molecular identifiers, while MiXCR was used to determine the CDR3 positions. Recombination models were inferred per individual with the repgenHMM and IGoR tools using an EM algorithm. Shared clonotype analysis was performed with the tcR package in R, normalizing sharing by the product of cloneset sizes. Out-of-frame nonproductive sequences were analyzed to study raw recombination free of thymic and clonal selection effects. In-frame beta chains were kept once TCRdb had trimmed the public reads at Q25 with fastp and called clones with MiXCR. Entries are consolidated by CDR3 protein sequence, retaining the most common genes and DNA. TCRdb's processing, not the authors' own work, is the source of the V and J calls. This sample lists under 250,000 distinct CDR3 sequences; around 7.6% were detected once. Together, the top ten hold 5% to 6% of the sample.

General study outcomes and caveats: Conclusions relied on cross-sectional statistical analysis, since the same donors could not be followed over many years. Excess twin sharing in beta out-of-frame sequences was weaker because fewer shared sequences lowered the signal-to-noise ratio. Zero-insertion analyses could be partly confounded by invariant T cells such as MAIT and iNKT, though diverse VJ usage argued against such confounding for most clonotypes. Out-of-frame TCR alpha sequences shared between twins showed an excess of low generation-probability sequences compared with coincidental sharing between unrelated individuals. Out-of-frame TCR alpha sharing in monozygotic twins was systematically underestimated by recombination models, whereas sharing between unrelated individuals was in agreement with the recombination models. Fewer insertions were carried by abundant cord blood beta clonotypes; a weaker similar trend was observed in young adult naive repertoires, while no such trend was observed in memory repertoires.

These sequences were also reported in another study, on yellow fever vaccine responses in identical twins. The second paper states: The T cell response to vaccination in identical twins was reported by the authors to appear partly convergent and partly personalized. In identical twins, the study followed T cell clones that responded to the vaccine with precision.

The sample comprised CD8+ T cells sorted from blood. The receptor was isolated from a woman in her late teens or twenties in good health.

The CDR3 here reads CASSDVAGTNTGELFF. The bases are TGTGCCAGCAGTGATGTGGCCGGTACGAACACCGGGGAGCTGTTTTTT. The chain joins TRBV6-1 to TRBJ2-2; the D gene is not confidently resolved. Relative to germline, V is 3 bases shorter and J is 0 bases shorter, with 11 bases between their ends. From the germline V gene, CDR1 is MNHNS and CDR2 is SASEGT. The CDR3 runs 16 amino acids, cysteine and phenylalanine included. The entry retains the CDR3 DNA only, 48 bases that are in frame from base 1.